A single T cell receptor beta chain is shown here with its context. What it binds is not known. The time point here: patch test 3, about 24 weeks after DPC sensitization. Sample treatment: therapeutic diphenylcyclopropenone sensitization with weekly scalp DPC. Germline-derived CDR1 and CDR2 are LGHDT and YNNKEL (reference sequence). The germline V and J ends were trimmed by 1 base and 3 bases, with 7 bases remaining between them. The CDR3 consists of 14 residues. The sample belongs to a study of human T cells and chemical hapten exposure. MiXCR, run by TCRdb on the RACE reads, gives a single entry per CDR3 protein. The table shows about 160,000 distinct CDR3 sequences, with around a quarter occurring only once. Study-level points and caveats: Donors had alopecia, so their immune response may differ from healthy people's. Expanded TCRs showed more large CDR3 clusters than pre-sensitization or healthy control sets.

This material consisted of whole blood, taken in connection with sensitization to the hapten diphenylcyclopropenone (DPC). The V and J genes are TRBV3-1 and TRBJ1-5; unclear D gene. This TCR was sampled from a woman aged 18-30 years with alopecia areata. Some clones in this sample may be carry-over from other donors' samples. CDR3 sequence (DNA): TGTGCCAGCAGCCAAGGAGTCAACAATCAGCCCCAGCATTTT. This translates into CASSQGVNNQPQHF.